The 21 T cell receptor beta chains below were found in one sample sequenced in a study of T cells in localized non-small cell lung cancer. Repertoires were generated with immunoSEQ multiplex PCR, while TCRdb's copy carries only in-frame clones and drops some. The sample consists of nearly 15,000 clones, around 85% of them appearing once. The specimen was peripheral blood, collected before any cancer treatment. All receptors derive from a female donor of 60 years or more with stage I squamous cell lung carcinoma.

The chain joins TRBV6-5 to TRBJ1-1, with 9 bases fitting TRBD1. The length of the CDR3 is 13 residues. The ends lost 6 bases at V and 5 bases at J; junction bases unmatched: 4. CDR1 is MNHEY and CDR2 is SVGAGI in the germline V gene. CDR3 DNA: TGTGCCAGCAGGGGACAGGGCAAAACTGAAGCTTTCTTT. Amino acids: CASRGQGKTEAFF.

The V call is TRBV2, the J call TRBJ1-5; 7 bases map to TRBD1. The germline gives CDR1 SNHLY, CDR2 FYNNEI. With 5 bases clipped from V and 4 bases from J, the junction kept 8 bases outside the gene matches. This CDR3 is 15 amino acids long. The CDR3 sequence: CASSFDRAENQPQHF. For the CDR3, the DNA is TGTGCCAGCAGTTTCGACAGGGCTGAGAATCAGCCCCAGCATTTT.

The rearrangement uses TRBV28 and TRBJ1-4; 7 nucleotides match TRBD1. This CDR3 spans 15 amino acids. V gave up 4 bases and J gave up 7 bases; unmatched junction bases: 9. Germline values: CDR1 MDHEN, CDR2 SYDVKM. CDR3 protein: CASSSPGTVGEKLFF. In DNA, the CDR3 is TGTGCCAGCAGTTCCCCGGGGACAGTAGGTGAAAAACTGTTTTTT.

This chain links TRBV2 with TRBJ2-1; 11 nucleotides line up with TRBD2. Looked up from germline, CDR1 is SNHLY and CDR2 is FYNNEI. The trim removed 1 base at V and 9 bases at J, leaving 5 bases unmatched. This CDR3 is built from 15 residues. The CDR3 DNA reads as TGTGCCAGCAGTGAAGAACTAGCGGGGGTGGGTGAGCAGTTCTTC. Its translation is CASSEELAGVGEQFF. Drawing the rest from reference TRBV2 and TRBJ2-1, the complete variable domain is EPEVTQTPSHQVTQMGQEVILRCVPISNHLYFYWYRQILGQKVEFLVSFYNNEISEKSEIFDDQFSVERPDGSNFTLKIRSTKLEDSAMYFCASSEELAGVGEQFFGPGTRLTVL.

This chain links TRBV5-4 with TRBJ1-1; 7 bases match TRBD1. The CDR3 runs 14 residues. Germline V gives CDR1 SGHNT, CDR2 YYREEE (reference sequence). V shed 0 bases, J shed 3 bases, and the junction held 2 bases outside the gene matches. CDR3 loop: CASSLGGQHTEAFF. The DNA of the CDR3 is TGTGCCAGCAGCTTGGGGGGACAGCACACTGAAGCTTTCTTT.

This chain joins TRBV28 and TRBJ1-1; D is perhaps TRBD1 (6 bases). V dropped 8 bases and J dropped 2 bases, with 15 bases sitting between them. This CDR3 has 14 residues. Germline V gene sequence: CDR1 MDHEN, CDR2 SYDVKM. The CDR3 DNA reads as TGTGCCAGCGCCGCCCCCAGGGGTAACACTGAAGCTTTCTTT. Translated: CASAAPRGNTEAFF.

The gene calls are TRBV5-1 and TRBJ1-2, with no clear D. CDR1 and CDR2 from the germline V gene are SGHRS and YFSETQ. This CDR3 has 15 residues. Trimming left V 4 bases short and J 1 base short, with 14 bases between. The CDR3 region is CASSPQSVINYGYTF. The CDR3 DNA sequence: TGCGCCAGCAGCCCGCAGTCAGTAATTAACTATGGCTACACCTTC.

The V gene is TRBV25-1, the J gene TRBJ1-4; the D gene is possibly TRBD1 (6 bases). Per germline, CDR1 MGHDK and CDR2 SYGVNS. V lost 3 bases, J lost 10 bases, and 18 bases lay in between. CDR3 size: 15 residues. The CDR3 DNA is TGTGCCAGCAGTGATCACAGGGCAGGCGGGGGAAAACTGTTTTTT. Protein: CASSDHRAGGGKLFF.

The genes are TRBV7-8 and TRBJ2-1, with 10 bases identical to TRBD2. V gave up 5 bases and J gave up 4 bases; unmatched junction bases: 11. The CDR3 contains 17 residues. Per the germline V gene, CDR1 is SGHVS and CDR2 is FQNEAQ. The CDR3: CASSPVVASGGYNEQFF. The CDR3 DNA reads as TGTGCCAGCAGCCCCGTCGTGGCTAGCGGGGGTTACAATGAGCAGTTCTTC.

This clone was recorded only once. This chain joins TRBV11-2 and TRBJ1-6, with 8 bases lining up with TRBD1. The CDR3 is made up of 17 amino acids. J gave up 7 bases and V 5 bases, and 13 bases lay outside the gene matches. CDR1 and CDR2 from the germline V gene are SGHAT and FQNNGV. The CDR3 here is CASSAPGQASLNSPLHF. CDR3 DNA: TGTGCCAGCAGCGCCCCGGGACAGGCCAGCCTAAATTCACCCCTCCACTTT.

This chain connects TRBV27 to TRBJ1-5; TRBD1 matches at 9 bases. Germline V gives CDR1 MNHEY, CDR2 SMNVEV (reference sequence). This CDR3 spans 15 amino acids. With V trimmed by 5 bases and J by 3 bases, 5 bases remained unmatched. The CDR3 region is CASSPGTGPNQPQHF. CDR3 DNA sequence: TGTGCCAGCAGTCCCGGGACAGGGCCCAATCAGCCCCAGCATTTT.

The chain combines TRBV7-4 with TRBJ2-3, with D perhaps matching TRBD2 (5 bases). Germline V lookup: CDR1 SGHVT, CDR2 SQSDAQ. This CDR3 contains 12 residues. V was pared by 3 bases and J by 6 bases, with 7 bases between. CDR3: CASSLDLDTQYF. The CDR3 DNA is TGTGCCAGCAGCTTGGACTTGGATACGCAGTATTTT.

A remark on this clone: Other DNA sequences in this sample translate to the same CDR3. This sequence joins TRBV28 and TRBJ2-7; D is ambiguous. Germline V gives CDR1 MDHEN, CDR2 SYDVKM. Trimming took 3 bases from V and 4 from J, leaving 4 bases between them. This CDR3 contains 11 residues. The CDR3 region is CASSFRYEQYF. CDR3 DNA: TGTGCCAGCAGTTTTAGGTACGAGCAGTACTTC. The entire variable domain, with the rest obtained from reference TRBV28 and TRBJ2-7, is as follows: DVKVTQSSRYLVKRTGEKVFLECVQDMDHENMFWYRQDPGLGLRLIYFSYDVKMKEKGDIPEGYSVSREKKERFSLILESASTNQTSMYLCASSFRYEQYFGPGTRLTVT.

The gene calls are TRBV5-4 and TRBJ2-1, with 9 bases that match TRBD2. The junction had 4 bases not matched to a gene; V was cut back by 4 bases and J by 8 bases. The CDR3 has 13 residues. Germline CDR1 reads SGHNT; CDR2 reads YYREEE (reference sequence). The CDR3 reads CASSLLAGDEQFF. CDR3 bases: TGTGCCAGCAGCCTTTTAGCGGGAGATGAGCAGTTCTTC. Drawing the rest from reference TRBV5-4 and TRBJ2-1, the complete variable domain is ETGVTQSPTHLIKTRGQQVTLRCSSQSGHNTVSWYQQALGQGPQFIFQYYREEENGRGNFPPRFSGLQFPNYSSELNVNALELDDSALYLCASSLLAGDEQFFGPGTRLTVL.

This rearrangement joins TRBV11-2 to TRBJ2-1; D is undetermined. CDR1 is SGHAT and CDR2 is FQNNGV in the germline V gene. The CDR3 sequence is 12 residues long. Between the trimmed V and J ends, which lost 5 bases and 12 bases, there was a span of 14 bases. CDR3: CASSLSELGQFF. CDR3 nucleotide sequence: TGTGCCAGCAGCCTCAGCGAGTTGGGGCAGTTCTTC.

This clone was seen a single time. The genes are TRBV29-1 and TRBJ2-7, with 7 bases aligning to TRBD2. V lost 3 bases to trimming and J lost 10 bases; unmatched junction nucleotides: 9. The length of the CDR3 is 12 residues. CDR1 is SQVTM and CDR2 is ANQGSEA in the germline V gene. The DNA for the CDR3 is TGCAGCGTTGACTTACCCAGCGGGGACCAGTACTTC. Translation: CSVDLPSGDQYF.

The chain has TRBV5-4 and TRBJ1-1; the D gene is possibly TRBD1 (5 bases). V was pared by 4 bases and J by 0 bases, with 10 bases between. Germline loops: CDR1 SGHNT, CDR2 YYREEE (reference sequence). The CDR3 has 14 residues. Written as DNA, the CDR3 is TGTGCCAGCAGCACCAGGGACTTGAACACTGAAGCTTTCTTT. Translated, it gives CASSTRDLNTEAFF. The full variable domain, with the rest looked up from reference TRBV5-4 and TRBJ1-1, is ETGVTQSPTHLIKTRGQQVTLRCSSQSGHNTVSWYQQALGQGPQFIFQYYREEENGRGNFPPRFSGLQFPNYSSELNVNALELDDSALYLCASSTRDLNTEAFFGQGTRLTVV.

J is TRBJ1-2 and V is TRBV5-1; TRBD1 agrees at 9 bases. Germline CDR1 and CDR2: SGHRS and YFSETQ. V dropped 0 bases and J dropped 8; count of bases not matched to a gene: 8. This CDR3 spans 15 amino acids. The CDR3 protein is CASSLGTGAARGYTF. CDR3 sequence (DNA): TGCGCCAGCAGCTTGGGGACAGGGGCCGCTAGGGGCTACACCTTC.

J is TRBJ1-3 and V is TRBV5-4; D gene ambiguous. Trimming removed 1 base at V and 1 base at J, with 6 bases between. Germline V CDR1 and CDR2: SGHNT, YYREEE (reference sequence). The CDR3 length is 14 residues. The DNA for the CDR3 is TGTGCCAGCAGCTTGCTCGAATCTGGAAACACCATATATTTT. It yields the protein CASSLLESGNTIYF.

This chain links TRBV9 with TRBJ1-3; a weak D match, TRBD1 (5 bases). V shed 0 bases and J shed 4 bases, with 5 bases lying between them. The CDR3 covers 13 residues. Germline values: CDR1 SGDLS, CDR2 YYNGEE. CDR3 in DNA: TGTGCCAGCAGCGTAGACAGGGGAAACACCATATATTTT. Translating it yields CASSVDRGNTIYF. Using reference TRBV9 and TRBJ1-3 for the parts outside the CDR3, the full variable domain is DSGVTQTPKHLITATGQRVTLRCSPRSGDLSVYWYQQSLDQGLQFLIQYYNGEERAKGNILERFSAQQFPDLHSELNLSSLELGDSALYFCASSVDRGNTIYFGEGSWLTVV.

This sequence joins TRBV6-1 and TRBJ1-1; no definite D call. Germline lookup yields CDR1 MNHNS and CDR2 SASEGT. With 3 bases removed from V and 6 bases from J, the gap between germline ends came to 5 bases. The CDR3 length is 11 residues. CDR3 in DNA: TGTGCCAGCAGTGATGAACCTGAAGCTTTCTTT. Translating it yields CASSDEPEAFF.